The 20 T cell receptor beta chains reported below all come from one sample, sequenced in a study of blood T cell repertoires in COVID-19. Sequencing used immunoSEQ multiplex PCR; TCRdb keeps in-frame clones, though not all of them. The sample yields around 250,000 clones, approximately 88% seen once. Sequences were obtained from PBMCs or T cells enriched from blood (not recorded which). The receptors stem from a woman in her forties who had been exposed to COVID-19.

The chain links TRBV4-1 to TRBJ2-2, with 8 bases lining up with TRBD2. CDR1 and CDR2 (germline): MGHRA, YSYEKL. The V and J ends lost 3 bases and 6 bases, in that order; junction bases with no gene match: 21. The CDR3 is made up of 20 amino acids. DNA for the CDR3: TGCGCCAGCAGCCACCTCAAAACGGGAGGGTCCCCGTATCTTTCCGGGGAGCTGTTTTTT. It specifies CASSHLKTGGSPYLSGELFF.

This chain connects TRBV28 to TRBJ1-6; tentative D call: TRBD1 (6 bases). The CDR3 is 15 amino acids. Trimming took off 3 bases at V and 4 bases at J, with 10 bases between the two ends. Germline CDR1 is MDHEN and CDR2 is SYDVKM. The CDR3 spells CASSLGRGYNSPLHF. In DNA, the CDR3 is TGTGCCAGCAGTTTGGGCAGGGGTTATAATTCACCCCTCCACTTT.

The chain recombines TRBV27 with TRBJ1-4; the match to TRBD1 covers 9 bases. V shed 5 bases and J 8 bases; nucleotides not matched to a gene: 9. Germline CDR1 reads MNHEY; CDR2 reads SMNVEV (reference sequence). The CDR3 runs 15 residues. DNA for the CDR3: TGTGCCAGCAGTGCCAACAGGGGGCGCGGCGAAAAACTGTTTTTT. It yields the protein CASSANRGRGEKLFF.

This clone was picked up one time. CDR3 residues: CASSPPDRRGVTEAFF. The CDR3 nucleotides are TGTGCCAGCAGCCCACCCGATCGACGGGGAGTTACTGAAGCTTTCTTT. The genes are TRBV5-4 and TRBJ1-1; no firm D call. The CDR3 runs 16 residues. The germline gives CDR1 SGHNT, CDR2 YYREEE (reference sequence). V lost 4 bases to trimming and J lost 5 bases, with 21 bases between them.

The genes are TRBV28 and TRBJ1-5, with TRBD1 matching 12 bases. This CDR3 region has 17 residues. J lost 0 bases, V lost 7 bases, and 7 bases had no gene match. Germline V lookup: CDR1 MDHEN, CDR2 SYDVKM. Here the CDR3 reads CASTTGDRGHSNQPQHF. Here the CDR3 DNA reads TGTGCCAGCACCACGGGGGACAGGGGGCATAGCAATCAGCCCCAGCATTTT.

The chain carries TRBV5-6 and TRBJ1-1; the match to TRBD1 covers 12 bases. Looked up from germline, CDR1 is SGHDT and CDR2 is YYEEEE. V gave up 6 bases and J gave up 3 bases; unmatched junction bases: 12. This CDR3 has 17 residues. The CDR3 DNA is TGTGCCAGCATCCACATGGGGACAGGGGGCCTTCACACTGAAGCTTTCTTT. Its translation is CASIHMGTGGLHTEAFF.

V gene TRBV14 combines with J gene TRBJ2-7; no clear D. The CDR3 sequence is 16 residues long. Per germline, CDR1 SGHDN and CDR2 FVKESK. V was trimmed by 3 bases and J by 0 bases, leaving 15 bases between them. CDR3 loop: CASSQVVLLSSYEQYV. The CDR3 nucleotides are TGTGCCAGCAGCCAGGTAGTACTCTTAAGCTCCTACGAGCAGTACGTC.

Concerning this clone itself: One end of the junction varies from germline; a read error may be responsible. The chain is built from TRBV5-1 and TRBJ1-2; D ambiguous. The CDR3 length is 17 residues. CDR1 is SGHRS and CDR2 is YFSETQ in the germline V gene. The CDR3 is CASSPPGAAVLNNGYTF. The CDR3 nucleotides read TGTGCCAGCAGCCCACCGGGAGCCGCCGTTCTAAACAACGGCTACACCTTC.

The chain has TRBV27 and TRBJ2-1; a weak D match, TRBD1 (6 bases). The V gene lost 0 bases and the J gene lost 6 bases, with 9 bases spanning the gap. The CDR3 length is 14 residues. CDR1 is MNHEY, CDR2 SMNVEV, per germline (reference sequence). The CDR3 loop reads CASSLSGRGNEQFF. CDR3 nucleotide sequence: TGTGCCAGCAGTTTATCCGGCAGGGGCAATGAGCAGTTCTTC.

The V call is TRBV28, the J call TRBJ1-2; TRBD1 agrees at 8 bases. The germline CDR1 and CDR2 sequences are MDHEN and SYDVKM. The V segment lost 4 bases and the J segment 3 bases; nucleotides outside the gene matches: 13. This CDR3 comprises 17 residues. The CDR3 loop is CASSSPAGGAYHYGYTF. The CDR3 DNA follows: TGTGCCAGCAGTTCTCCAGCAGGGGGCGCGTATCACTATGGCTACACCTTC.

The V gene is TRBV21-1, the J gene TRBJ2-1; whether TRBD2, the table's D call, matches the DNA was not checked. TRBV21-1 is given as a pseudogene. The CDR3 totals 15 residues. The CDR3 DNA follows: TGTGCCAGCAGCACGCGGGGGTACTCCTACAATGAGCAGTTCTTC. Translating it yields CASSTRGYSYNEQFF.

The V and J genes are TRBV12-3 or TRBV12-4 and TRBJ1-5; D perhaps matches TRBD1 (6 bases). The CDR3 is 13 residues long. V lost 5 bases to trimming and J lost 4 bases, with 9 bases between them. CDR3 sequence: CASSLQGNQPQHF. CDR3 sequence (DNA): TGTGCCAGCAGTCTACAGGGAAATCAGCCCCAGCATTTT.

This CDR3 reads CASSSTGGAVTEAFF. The CDR3 nucleotides read TGTGCCAGCAGCTCTACAGGGGGCGCGGTCACTGAAGCTTTCTTT. The rearrangement uses TRBV5-4 and TRBJ1-1; 9 bases match TRBD1. This CDR3 contains 15 residues. After removal of 3 bases from V and 4 bases from J, the junction contained 7 bases not matched to a gene. Germline V lookup: CDR1 SGHNT, CDR2 YYREEE (reference sequence).

The CDR3 region has the DNA TGTGCCAGTAGTGGGTATCTGACAGGACACAATGAGCAGTTCTTC. Amino acids: CASSGYLTGHNEQFF. This chain links TRBV19 with TRBJ2-1, with TRBD1 as a possible D gene (6 bases). Germline-derived CDR1 and CDR2 are LNHDA and SQIVND (reference sequence). CDR3 length: 15 amino acids. V was trimmed by 5 bases and J by 5 bases, leaving 16 bases between them.

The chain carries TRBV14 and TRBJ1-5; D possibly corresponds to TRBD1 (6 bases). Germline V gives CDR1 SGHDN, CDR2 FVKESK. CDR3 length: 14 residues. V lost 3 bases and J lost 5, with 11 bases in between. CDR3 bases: TGTGCCAGCAGCCAGACAGGTGGACATCAGCCCCAGCATTTT. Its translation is CASSQTGGHQPQHF. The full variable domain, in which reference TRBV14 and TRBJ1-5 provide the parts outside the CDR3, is EAGVTQFPSHSVIEKGQTVTLRCDPISGHDNLYWYRRVMGKEIKFLLHFVKESKQDESGMPNNRFLAERTGGTYSTLKVQPAELEDSGVYFCASSQTGGHQPQHFGDGTRLSIL.

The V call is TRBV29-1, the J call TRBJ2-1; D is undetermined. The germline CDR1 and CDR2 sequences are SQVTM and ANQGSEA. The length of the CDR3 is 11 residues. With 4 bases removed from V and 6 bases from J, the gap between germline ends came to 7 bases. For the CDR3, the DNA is TGCAGCGTTGCCCAGGTCAATGAGCAGTTCTTC. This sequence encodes CSVAQVNEQFF.

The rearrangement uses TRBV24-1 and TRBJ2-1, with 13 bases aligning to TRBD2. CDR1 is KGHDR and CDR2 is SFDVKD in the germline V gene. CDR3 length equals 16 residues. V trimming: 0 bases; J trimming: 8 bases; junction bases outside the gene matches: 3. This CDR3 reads CATSDLGLAGVDEQFF. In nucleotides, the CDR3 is TGTGCCACCAGTGATTTGGGACTAGCGGGAGTCGATGAGCAGTTCTTC.

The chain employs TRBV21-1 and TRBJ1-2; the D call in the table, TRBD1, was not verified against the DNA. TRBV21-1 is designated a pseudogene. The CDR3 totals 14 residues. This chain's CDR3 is CASSLSGDRDGYTF. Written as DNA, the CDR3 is TGTGCCAGCAGCCTCTCTGGGGACAGGGATGGCTACACCTTC.

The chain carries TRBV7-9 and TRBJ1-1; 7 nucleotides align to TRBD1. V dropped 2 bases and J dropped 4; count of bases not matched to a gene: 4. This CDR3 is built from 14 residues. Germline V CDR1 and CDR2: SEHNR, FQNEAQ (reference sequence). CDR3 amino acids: CASSLQAGGTEAFF. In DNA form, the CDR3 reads TGTGCCAGCAGCTTACAGGCAGGGGGCACTGAAGCTTTCTTT.

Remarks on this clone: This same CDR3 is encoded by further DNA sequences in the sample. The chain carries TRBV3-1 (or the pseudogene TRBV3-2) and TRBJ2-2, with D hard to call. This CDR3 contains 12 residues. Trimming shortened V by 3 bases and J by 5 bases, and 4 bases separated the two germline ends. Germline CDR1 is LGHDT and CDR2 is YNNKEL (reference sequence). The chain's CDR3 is CASSQTTGELFF. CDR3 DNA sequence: TGTGCCAGCAGCCAGACTACCGGGGAGCTGTTTTTT.